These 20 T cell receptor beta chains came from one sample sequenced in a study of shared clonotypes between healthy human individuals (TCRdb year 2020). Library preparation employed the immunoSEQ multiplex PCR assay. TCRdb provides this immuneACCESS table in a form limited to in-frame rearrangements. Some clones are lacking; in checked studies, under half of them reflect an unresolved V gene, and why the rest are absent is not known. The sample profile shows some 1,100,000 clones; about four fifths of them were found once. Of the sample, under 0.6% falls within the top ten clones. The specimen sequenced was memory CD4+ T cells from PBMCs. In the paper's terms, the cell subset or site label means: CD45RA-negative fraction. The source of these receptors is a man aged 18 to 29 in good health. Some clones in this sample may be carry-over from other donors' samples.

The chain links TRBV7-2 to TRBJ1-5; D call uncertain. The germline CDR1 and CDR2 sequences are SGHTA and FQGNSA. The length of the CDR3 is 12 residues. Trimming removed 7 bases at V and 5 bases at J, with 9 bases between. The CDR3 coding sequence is TGTGCCAGCACCCTTTGGGATCAGCCCCAGCATTTT. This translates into CASTLWDQPQHF. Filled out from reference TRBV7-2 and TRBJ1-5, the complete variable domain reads GAGVSQSPSNKVTEKGKDVELRCDPISGHTALYWYRQSLGQGLEFLIYFQGNSAPDKSGLPSDRFSAERTGGSVSTLTIQRTQQEDSAVYLCASTLWDQPQHFGDGTRLSIL.

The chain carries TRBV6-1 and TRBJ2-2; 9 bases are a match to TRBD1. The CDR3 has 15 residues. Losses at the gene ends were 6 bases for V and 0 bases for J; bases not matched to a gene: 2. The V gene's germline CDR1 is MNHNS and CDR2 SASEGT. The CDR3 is CASRRDRANTGELFF. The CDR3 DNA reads TGTGCCAGCAGGAGGGACAGGGCGAACACCGGGGAGCTGTTTTTT.

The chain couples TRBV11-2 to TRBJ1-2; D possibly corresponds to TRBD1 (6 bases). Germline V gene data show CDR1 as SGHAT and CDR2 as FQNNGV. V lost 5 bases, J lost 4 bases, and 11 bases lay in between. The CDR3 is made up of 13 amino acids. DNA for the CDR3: TGTGCCAGCAGCGCCGAACAGGGCTATGGCTACACCTTC. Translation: CASSAEQGYGYTF.

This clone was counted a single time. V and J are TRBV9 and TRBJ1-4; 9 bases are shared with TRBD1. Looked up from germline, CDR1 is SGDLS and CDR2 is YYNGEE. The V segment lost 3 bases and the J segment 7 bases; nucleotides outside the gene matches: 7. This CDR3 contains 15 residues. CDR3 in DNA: TGTGCCAGCAGCGCGGACAGGGGTTTGGTTGAAAAACTGTTTTTT. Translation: CASSADRGLVEKLFF.

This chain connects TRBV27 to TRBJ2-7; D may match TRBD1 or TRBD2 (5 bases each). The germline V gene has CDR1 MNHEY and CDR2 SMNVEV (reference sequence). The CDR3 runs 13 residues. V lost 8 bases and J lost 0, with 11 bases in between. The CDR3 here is CASHRDGSYEQYF. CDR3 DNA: TGTGCCAGCCACCGGGACGGCTCCTACGAGCAGTACTTC.

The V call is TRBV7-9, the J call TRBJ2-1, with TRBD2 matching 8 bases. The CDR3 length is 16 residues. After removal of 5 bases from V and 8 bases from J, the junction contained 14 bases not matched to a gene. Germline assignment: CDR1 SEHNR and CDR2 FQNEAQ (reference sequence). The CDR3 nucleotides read TGTGCCAGCAGCCCCTCCGGGGGGGCGGGAGAGTATGAGCAGTTCTTC. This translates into CASSPSGGAGEYEQFF.

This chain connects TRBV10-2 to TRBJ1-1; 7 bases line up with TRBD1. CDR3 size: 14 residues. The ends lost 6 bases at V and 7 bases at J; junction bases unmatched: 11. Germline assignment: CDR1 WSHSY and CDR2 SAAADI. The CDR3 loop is CASRPRQGPYEAFF. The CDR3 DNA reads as TGCGCCAGCAGACCCAGACAGGGTCCGTATGAAGCTTTCTTT.

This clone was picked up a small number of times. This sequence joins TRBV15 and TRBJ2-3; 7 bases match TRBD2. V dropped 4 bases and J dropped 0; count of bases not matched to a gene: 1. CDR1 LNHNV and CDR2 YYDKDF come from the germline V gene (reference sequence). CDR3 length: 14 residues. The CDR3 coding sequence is TGTGCCACCAGCACTAGCGGCAGCACAGATACGCAGTATTTT. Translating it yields CATSTSGSTDTQYF.

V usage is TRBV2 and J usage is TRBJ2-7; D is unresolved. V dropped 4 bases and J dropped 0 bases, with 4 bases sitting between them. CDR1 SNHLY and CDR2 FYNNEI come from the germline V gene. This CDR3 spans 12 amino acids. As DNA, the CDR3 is TGTGCCAGCAGTGTTACCTCCTACGAGCAGTACTTC. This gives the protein CASSVTSYEQYF. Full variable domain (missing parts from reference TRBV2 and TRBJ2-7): EPEVTQTPSHQVTQMGQEVILRCVPISNHLYFYWYRQILGQKVEFLVSFYNNEISEKSEIFDDQFSVERPDGSNFTLKIRSTKLEDSAMYFCASSVTSYEQYFGPGTRLTVT.

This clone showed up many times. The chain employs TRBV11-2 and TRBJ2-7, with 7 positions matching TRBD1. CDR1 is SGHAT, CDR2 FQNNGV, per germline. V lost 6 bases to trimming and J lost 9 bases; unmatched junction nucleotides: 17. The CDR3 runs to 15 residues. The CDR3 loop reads CASSQLRTGFPGQYF. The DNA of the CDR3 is TGTGCCAGCAGTCAACTTAGGACAGGCTTCCCAGGGCAGTACTTC.

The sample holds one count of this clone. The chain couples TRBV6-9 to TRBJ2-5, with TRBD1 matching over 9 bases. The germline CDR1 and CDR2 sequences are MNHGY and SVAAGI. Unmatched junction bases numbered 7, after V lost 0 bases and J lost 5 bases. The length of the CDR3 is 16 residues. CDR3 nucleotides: TGTGCCAGCAGTTATTCTCTCGGGACAGGGCCCGAGACCCAGTACTTC. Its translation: CASSYSLGTGPETQYF.

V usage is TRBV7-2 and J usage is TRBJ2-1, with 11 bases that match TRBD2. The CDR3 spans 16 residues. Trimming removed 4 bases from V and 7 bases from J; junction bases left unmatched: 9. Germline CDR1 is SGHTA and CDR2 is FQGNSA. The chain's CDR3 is CASSSKYSGRANEQFF. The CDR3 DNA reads TGTGCCAGCAGCTCGAAATATAGCGGGAGGGCGAATGAGCAGTTCTTC.

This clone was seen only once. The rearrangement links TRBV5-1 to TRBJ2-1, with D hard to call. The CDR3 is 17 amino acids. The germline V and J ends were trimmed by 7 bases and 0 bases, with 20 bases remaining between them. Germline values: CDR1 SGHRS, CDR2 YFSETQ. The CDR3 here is CASQELAYGASYNEQFF. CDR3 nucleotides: TGCGCCAGCCAAGAGCTTGCCTACGGAGCCTCCTACAATGAGCAGTTCTTC.

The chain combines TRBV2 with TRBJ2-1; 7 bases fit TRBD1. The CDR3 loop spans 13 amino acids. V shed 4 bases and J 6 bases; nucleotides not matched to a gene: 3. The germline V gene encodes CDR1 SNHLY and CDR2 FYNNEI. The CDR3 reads CASSVGQINEQFF. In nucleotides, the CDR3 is TGTGCCAGCAGTGTGGGACAGATCAATGAGCAGTTCTTC.

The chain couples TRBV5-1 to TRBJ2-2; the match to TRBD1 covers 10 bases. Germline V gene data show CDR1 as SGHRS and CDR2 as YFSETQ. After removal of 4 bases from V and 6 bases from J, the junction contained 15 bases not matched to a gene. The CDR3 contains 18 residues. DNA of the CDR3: TGCGCCAGCAGCCCAAAGTGGACAGGGGGACAGGGACCCGGGGAGCTGTTTTTT. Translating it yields CASSPKWTGGQGPGELFF.

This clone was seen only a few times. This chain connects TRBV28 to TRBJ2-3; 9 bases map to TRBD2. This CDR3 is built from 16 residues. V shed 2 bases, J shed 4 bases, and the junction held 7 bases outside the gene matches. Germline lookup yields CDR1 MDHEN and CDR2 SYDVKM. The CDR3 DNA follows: TGTGCCAGCAGTTTAGTGCTAGCGGGATCCCCAGATACGCAGTATTTT. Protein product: CASSLVLAGSPDTQYF. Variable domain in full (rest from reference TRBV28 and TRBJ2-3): DVKVTQSSRYLVKRTGEKVFLECVQDMDHENMFWYRQDPGLGLRLIYFSYDVKMKEKGDIPEGYSVSREKKERFSLILESASTNQTSMYLCASSLVLAGSPDTQYFGPGTRLTVL.

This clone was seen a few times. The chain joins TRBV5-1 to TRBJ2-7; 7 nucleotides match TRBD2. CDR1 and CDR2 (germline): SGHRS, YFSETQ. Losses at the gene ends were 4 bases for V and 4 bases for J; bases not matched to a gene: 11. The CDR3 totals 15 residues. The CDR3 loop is CASSPGSGTVYEQYF. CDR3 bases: TGCGCCAGCAGCCCTGGAAGCGGGACTGTATACGAGCAGTACTTC.

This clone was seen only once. The CDR3 loop reads CASSLDGFEGEQYF. CDR3 nucleotides: TGTGCCAGCAGCTTAGATGGGTTTGAGGGCGAGCAGTACTTC. The rearrangement joins TRBV11-3 to TRBJ2-7; perhaps TRBD2 as D (5 bases). Germline CDR1 SGHNT, CDR2 YENEEA. The CDR3 has 14 amino acids. The ends were cut back, 0 bases at V and 6 bases at J, with 12 bases in the middle.

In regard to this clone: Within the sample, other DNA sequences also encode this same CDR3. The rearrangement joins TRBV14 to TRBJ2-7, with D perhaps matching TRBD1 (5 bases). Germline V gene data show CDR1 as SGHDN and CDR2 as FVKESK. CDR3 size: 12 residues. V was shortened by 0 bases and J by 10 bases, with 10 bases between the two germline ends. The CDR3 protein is CASSQDSRTQYF. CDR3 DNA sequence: TGTGCCAGCAGCCAAGATAGTAGGACACAGTACTTC.

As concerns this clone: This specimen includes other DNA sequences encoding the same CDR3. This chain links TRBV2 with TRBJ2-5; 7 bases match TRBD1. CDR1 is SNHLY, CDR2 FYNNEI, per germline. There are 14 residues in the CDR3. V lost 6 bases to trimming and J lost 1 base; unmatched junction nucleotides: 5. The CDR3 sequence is CASRRQGAQETQYF. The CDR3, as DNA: TGTGCCAGCAGAAGACAGGGCGCCCAAGAGACCCAGTACTTC. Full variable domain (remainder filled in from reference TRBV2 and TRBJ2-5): EPEVTQTPSHQVTQMGQEVILRCVPISNHLYFYWYRQILGQKVEFLVSFYNNEISEKSEIFDDQFSVERPDGSNFTLKIRSTKLEDSAMYFCASRRQGAQETQYFGPGTRLLVL.